A selection of T cell receptor beta chains follows, all from one sample in a study of Graves' ophthalmopathy and Graves' hyperthyroidism. MiXCR, applied by TCRdb to the multiplex PCR reads, yields one record per CDR3 protein. The sample lists hundreds of thousands of distinct CDR3 sequences, roughly 20% seen once, with roughly 6.9% in the top ten. Sequencing was carried out using peripheral blood. These receptors were taken from a woman in her late teens or twenties with stable Graves' hyperthyroidism. Some clones in this sample may be carry-over from other donors' samples. The CDR3 runs from the conserved cysteine through the conserved F or W. D genes are given only for firm matches. Rows give clone size only sometimes, using once, few, many, or a class for an expanded clone.

size | D | J | V | DNA | CDR3
NA | NA | TRBJ2-5 | TRBV2 | TGTGCCAACGGGGCAGGGGAGACCCAGTACTTC | CANGAGETQYF
NA | NA | TRBJ1-2 | TRBV4-1 | TGCGCCAGCAGCCAAGATCCTAAGCAGGCGCTAACTTATGGCTACACCTTC | CASSQDPKQALTYGYTF
NA | NA | TRBJ1-5 | TRBV27 | TGTGCCAGCAGTTTAGTAGGGGGGCTAAATCAGCCCCAGCATTTT | CASSLVGGLNQPQHF
few | TRBD1 | TRBJ2-4 | TRBV20-1 | TGCAGTGCTACGGGACAGGGAAATCTAGCCAAAAACATTAAGTACTTC | CSATGQGNLAKNIKYF
NA | NA | TRBJ1-2 | TRBV30 | TGTGCCTGGAGTGTGGCGTTCAACTATGGCTACACCTTC | CAWSVAFNYGYTF
many | TRBD1 | TRBJ2-7 | TRBV25-1 | TGTGCCAGCAGTGAGGGGACAGGGCCCTACGAGCAGTACTTC | CASSEGTGPYEQYF
many | NA | TRBJ2-7 | TRBV6-2/TRBV6-3 | TGTGCCAGCAGCCCTGTACTAGAGCGATACGAGCAGTACTTC | CASSPVLERYEQYF
few | NA | TRBJ1-2 | TRBV24-1 | TGTGCCACCAGTGGCTGGGCAGGGACCCAATATGGCTACACCTTC | CATSGWAGTQYGYTF
many | TRBD1 | TRBJ1-6 | TRBV7-2 | TGTGCCAGCAGTACAACCAGGGGGAGCGAGTCACCCCTCCACTTT | CASSTTRGSESPLHF
few | NA | TRBJ1-1 | TRBV6-5 | TGTGCCAGCAGTTACGGTTCGAACACTGAAGCTTGCTTT | CASSYGSNTEACF
few | TRBD2 | TRBJ2-5 | TRBV6-2/TRBV6-3 | TGTGCCAGCAGCAAAAACTTGGGACTAGCGGGAGCGGAGACCCAGTACTTC | CASSKNLGLAGAETQYF
NA | NA | TRBJ1-2 | TRBV30 | TGTGCCTGGAGTCGGAACAGGGAGATAGAGGGCTACACCTTC | CAWSRNREIEGYTF
many | NA | TRBJ2-7 | TRBV2 | TGTGCCAGCAGTGAAGAGGCGTCCCCGCGGTACTTC | CASSEEASPRYF
NA | NA | TRBJ2-6 | TRBV6-1 | TGTGCCAGCAGGGTCTATGGGGCCAACGTCCTGACTTTC | CASRVYGANVLTF
many | NA | TRBJ1-1 | TRBV19 | TGTGCCAGTAGTACATCAGGGTTGAACACTGAAGCTTTCTTT | CASSTSGLNTEAFF
many | TRBD1 | TRBJ1-2 | TRBV15 | TGTGCCACCAGCAGAGAAGGGGCAGGGGGTAATGGCTACACCTTC | CATSREGAGGNGYTF
many | NA | TRBJ1-1 | TRBV3-1 | TGTGCCAGCAGCACCCACTCAGGGAACACTGAAGCTTTCTTT | CASSTHSGNTEAFF
many | TRBD1 | TRBJ2-5 | TRBV6-5 | TGTGCCAGCAGTCAATCGACAGGGGGCGAGGAGACCCAGTACTTC | CASSQSTGGEETQYF
NA | NA | TRBJ2-6 | TRBV6-2/TRBV6-3 | TGTGCCAGCAGTTACCAGGTGACAAAGTCATCTGGGGCCAACGTCCTGACTTTC | CASSYQVTKSSGANVLTF
many | TRBD1 | TRBJ1-3 | TRBV7-2 | TGTGCCAGCAGCTTCACAGGGGTCGGAAACACCATATATTTT | CASSFTGVGNTIYF
few | NA | TRBJ2-2 | TRBV5-1 | TGCGCCAGCACTTACCAAGGGGGGACCGGGGAGCTGTTTTTT | CASTYQGGTGELFF
many | TRBD1 | TRBJ2-7 | TRBV4-2 | TGTGCCAGCAGCCAAGTGGGACAGGGGGTCTACGAGCAGTACTTC | CASSQVGQGVYEQYF
few | NA | TRBJ2-3 | TRBV29-1 | TGCAGCGTTGGGGTGCAGGGAGGTTGGCCAGATACGCAGTATTTT | CSVGVQGGWPDTQYF
NA | NA | TRBJ1-2 | TRBV12-3/TRBV12-4 | TGTGCCAGCAGTTTACCTTCGGCAGGCATCTATGGCTACACCTTC | CASSLPSAGIYGYTF
many | NA | TRBJ1-2 | TRBV9 | TGTGCCAGCAGCGTAGACAGGGAAATCGGGCACTATGGCTACACCTTC | CASSVDREIGHYGYTF
many | NA | TRBJ2-7 | TRBV7-6 | TGTGCCAGCAGTCACCCCGAGGGGGGATATTCCTACGAGCAGTACTTC | CASSHPEGGYSYEQYF
NA | NA | TRBJ2-2 | TRBV5-1 | TGCGCCAGCAGCAGGGGACAGCGTACCTCATTATACCTAACCGGGGGGAAGCTGTTTTTT | CASSRGQRTSLYLTGGKLFF
many | NA | TRBJ1-2 | TRBV12-3/TRBV12-4 | TGTGCCAGCAGTTTGATCGCCAGACCCTATGGCTACACCTTC | CASSLIARPYGYTF
NA | TRBD1 | TRBJ2-2 | TRBV28 | TGTGCCAGCAGTTCCGAGGGGGGGAGAGACAGGGGGCCCCGGAGGGAGCTGTTTTTT | CASSSEGGRDRGPRRELFF
many | NA | TRBJ1-1 | TRBV6-5 | TGTGCCAGCAGTTACGAGGGAGGAGGGTTGACTGAAGCTTTCTTT | CASSYEGGGLTEAFF
few | TRBD1 | TRBJ2-7 | TRBV6-5 | TGTGCCAGCAGTTACTCCCCCGGGACAGGCTCCAGCGAGCAGTACTTC | CASSYSPGTGSSEQYF
few | NA | TRBJ2-2 | TRBV15 | TGTGCTATCCGGGGCGCAGGAGGCCCGACCGGGGAGCTGTTTTTT | CAIRGAGGPTGELFF
NA | TRBD1 | TRBJ2-7 | TRBV28 | TGTGCCAGCACCGGGACAGGGGTCTTCTACGAGCAGTACTTC | CASTGTGVFYEQYF
few | NA | TRBJ1-2 | TRBV18 | TGTGCCAGCTCACCACCGGGCAGGGTTTATGGCTACACCTTC | CASSPPGRVYGYTF
many | NA | TRBJ2-7 | TRBV7-2 | TGTGCCAGCAGCTTGGACAGTACCTCCTACGAGCAGTACTTC | CASSLDSTSYEQYF
many | NA | TRBJ2-7 | TRBV6-1 | TGTGCCAGCAGGCGAACTGTATCGGGCTCCTACGAGCAGTACTTC | CASRRTVSGSYEQYF
NA | NA | TRBJ2-7 | TRBV6-2/TRBV6-3 | TGTGCCAGCAGTTACCAGGACGGACCCTACGAGCAGTACTTC | CASSYQDGPYEQYF
many | NA | TRBJ2-7 | TRBV4-1 | TGCGCCAGCAGCCAGCCCGGGCAGTCCTACGAGCAGTACTTC | CASSQPGQSYEQYF
NA | NA | TRBJ1-5 | TRBV6-1 | TGTGCCAGCAGCGCGGCCGGAGGTCAGCCCCAGCATTTT | CASSAAGGQPQHF
many | NA | TRBJ1-2 | TRBV6-5 | TGTGCCAGCAGTTACTCGTTGCGATCTTATGGCTACACCTTC | CASSYSLRSYGYTF
many | NA | TRBJ2-5 | TRBV7-2 | TGTGCCAGCAGCTTAGCCCGGGCCGAGACCCAGTACTTC | CASSLARAETQYF
many | TRBD2 | TRBJ2-4 | TRBV9 | TGTGCCAGCAGCGCCACTCCCGGGACTAGCGGGGGGATTCAGTACTTC | CASSATPGTSGGIQYF
many | NA | TRBJ1-2 | TRBV30 | TGTGCCTGGATCGAGACAGCTGGCTACACCTTC | CAWIETAGYTF
NA | NA | TRBJ1-1 | TRBV20-1 | TGCAGTGCCACCGGACGGAGTACCGAAGCTTTCTTT | CSATGRSTEAFF
few | NA | TRBJ2-5 | TRBV6-1 | TGTGCCAGCAGTGAAGCGCTTGGTGGCCAAGAGACCCAGTACTTC | CASSEALGGQETQYF
many | NA | TRBJ2-7 | TRBV20-1 | TGCAGTGCTAGCCCCTTCCAACGACAGATTACGGAGCAGTACTTC | CSASPFQRQITEQYF
many | TRBD1 | TRBJ1-2 | TRBV6-5 | TGTGCCAGCAGCAAGGGACAGCCGTACTATGGCTACACCTTC | CASSKGQPYYGYTF
many | NA | TRBJ1-1 | TRBV20-1 | TGCAGTGCTAGTGGACGGGCGGCTGAAGCTTTCTTT | CSASGRAAEAFF
many | TRBD1 | TRBJ1-1 | TRBV27 | TGTGCCAGCAGTCAAACTAGGACAGGGCGTATGAACACTGAAGCTTTCTTT | CASSQTRTGRMNTEAFF
NA | NA | TRBJ1-1 | TRBV27 | TGTGCCAGCAGCCTTACCAGACACACTGAAGCTTTCTTT | CASSLTRHTEAFF
NA | NA | TRBJ1-1 | TRBV29-1 | TGCAGCGTTGCAGGGACTCCATTGAACACTGAAGCTTTCTTT | CSVAGTPLNTEAFF
NA | NA | TRBJ2-5 | TRBV20-1 | TGCAGTGCTCAAGGGAACAGCCTACTGTTGGAGACCCAGTACTTC | CSAQGNSLLLETQYF
NA | TRBD1 | TRBJ1-1 | TRBV2 | TGTGCCAGCAGGGACAGGGGTCACGGGGGAACTGAAGCTTTCTTT | CASRDRGHGGTEAFF
many | NA | TRBJ1-1 | TRBV12-3/TRBV12-4 | TGTGCCAGCGGTACAAGTAGCGGCACTGAAGCTTTCTTT | CASGTSSGTEAFF
many | NA | TRBJ2-7 | TRBV6-1 | TGTGCCAGCACCAAACCGGGACAATCCTACGAGCAGTACTTC | CASTKPGQSYEQYF